A selection of T cell receptor beta chains follows, all from one sample in a study of cytomegalovirus exposure and HLA in healthy donors. Assay used: immunoSEQ multiplex PCR; TCRdb lists only in-frame clones, some missing. In the table there are 40,000 to 55,000 clones, around 70% of which are singletons. The sample comprised PBMCs. These receptor sequences come from a woman between 25 and 40 years old in good health and CMV-seronegative. Each CDR3 is given with its conserved first and last residue. Each record gives: J gene, D gene, clone size, V gene, CDR3 protein, CDR3 DNA. A D gene is named only where the DNA matches it firmly. Some rows have no size entry. The others give once, few or many, or a class for an expanded clone.

TRBJ1-1 | . | . | TRBV19 | CASSMAFAPEAFF | TGTGCCAGTAGTATGGCCTTTGCCCCTGAAGCTTTCTTT
TRBJ2-1 | TRBD1 | . | TRBV6-5 | CARPGADRGGNEQFF | TGTGCCAGGCCCGGGGCCGACAGGGGAGGAAATGAGCAGTTCTTC
TRBJ2-5 | . | . | TRBV30 | CACGNKETQYF | TGTGCCTGTGGCAATAAAGAGACCCAGTACTTC
TRBJ2-3 | TRBD2 | few | TRBV29-1 | CSVKGGILASQYF | TGCAGCGTCAAGGGAGGGATCCTCGCTTCGCAGTATTTT
TRBJ1-5 | TRBD1 | . | TRBV19 | CASSITGGHQPQHF | TGTGCCAGTAGTATCACAGGGGGCCATCAGCCCCAGCATTTT
TRBJ2-5 | . | . | TRBV30 | CAWSPGNLGETQYF | TGTGCCTGGAGTCCCGGGAACCTGGGAGAGACCCAGTACTTC
TRBJ1-1 | . | . | TRBV9 | CASSVGGRENTEAFF | TGTGCCAGCAGCGTAGGAGGCAGAGAGAACACTGAAGCTTTCTTT
TRBJ2-7 | TRBD2 | . | TRBV19 | CASSIAGGSYEQYF | TGTGCCAGTAGTATAGCGGGCGGGAGCTACGAGCAGTACTTC
TRBJ1-6 | . | . | TRBV9 | CASSAGVQGNSPLHF | TGTGCCAGCAGTGCAGGGGTGCAGGGTAATTCACCCCTCCACTTT
TRBJ2-1 | TRBD2 | . | TRBV4-1 | CANRLAYNEQFF | TGCGCCAACAGACTAGCGTACAATGAGCAGTTCTTC
TRBJ1-6 | . | . | TRBV5-4 | CASSLVTGGAVNSPLHF | TGTGCCAGCAGCTTGGTTACGGGGGGCGCTGTGAATTCACCCCTCCACTTT
TRBJ1-3 | . | . | TRBV7-9 | CASLVTSGNTIYF | TGTGCCAGCCTAGTAACCTCTGGAAACACCATATATTTT
TRBJ2-1 | . | . | TRBV30 | CAWGSGDRKFF | TGTGCCTGGGGGTCAGGCGATCGGAAGTTCTTC
TRBJ1-1 | . | . | TRBV6-1 | CASSRKQDTEAFF | TGTGCCAGCAGCCGAAAACAGGACACTGAAGCTTTCTTT
TRBJ2-2 | . | . | TRBV5-4 | CASSLVGGRIGELFF | TGTGCCAGCAGCTTGGTTGGAGGGCGGATCGGGGAGCTGTTTTTT
TRBJ1-1 | . | . | TRBV5-1 | CASSLATRNEAFF | TGCGCCAGCAGCTTGGCCACGAGGAATGAAGCTTTCTTT
TRBJ2-7 | . | few | TRBV5-1 | CASSIPTDRYEQYF | TGCGCCAGCAGCATTCCCACAGACAGGTACGAGCAGTACTTC